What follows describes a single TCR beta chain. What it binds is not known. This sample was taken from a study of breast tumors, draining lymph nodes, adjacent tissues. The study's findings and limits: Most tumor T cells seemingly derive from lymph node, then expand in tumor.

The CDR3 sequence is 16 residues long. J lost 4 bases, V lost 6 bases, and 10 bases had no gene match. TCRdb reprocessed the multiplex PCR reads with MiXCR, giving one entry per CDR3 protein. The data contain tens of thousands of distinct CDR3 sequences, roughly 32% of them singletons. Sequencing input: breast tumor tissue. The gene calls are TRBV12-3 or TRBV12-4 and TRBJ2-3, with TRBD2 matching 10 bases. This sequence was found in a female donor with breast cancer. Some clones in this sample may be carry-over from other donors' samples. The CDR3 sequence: CASSTVTSGKADTQYF. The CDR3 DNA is TGTGCCAGCAGCACAGTTACTAGCGGGAAGGCAGATACGCAGTATTTT.